The clone carrying this T cell receptor beta chain was detected a few times. Its target is unknown. The data derive from a study of beta chain features in type 1 diabetes. Whole-study results and caveats: Significant though moderate, a shortening of TCRB CDR3s appeared in all four CD4+ subsets of Type 1 diabetes patients.

Isolated RNA was reverse transcribed in full, so expressed TCRB transcripts were sequenced. The data were produced by immunoSEQ multiplex PCR, yet TCRdb's version contains in-frame clones alone and is incomplete. Of about 180,000 clones in the sample, about 13% were seen once. One heparinised draw of blood, averaging about 116 mL, came from each donor. Purity above 95% was achieved in all sorted populations. With V trimmed by 6 bases and J by 2 bases, 4 bases remained unmatched. Germline V gene data show CDR1 as KGHSH and CDR2 as LQKENI. This CDR3 spans 13 amino acids. The source material was central memory CD4+ T cells from blood. V gene TRBV18 combines with J gene TRBJ2-7, with 7 bases aligning to TRBD1. This TCR was sampled from a young woman in good health. This chain's CDR3 is CASSDRETYEQYF. CDR3 in DNA: TGTGCCAGCTCTGACAGGGAGACCTACGAGCAGTACTTC.